This TCR beta chain comes out of a study of early stage breast cancer tumors. Study background: Of 15 to 20 invasive breast tumors, about a dozen were hormone receptor-positive, HER2-negative.

V was pared by 7 bases and J by 0 bases, with 10 bases between. Per germline, CDR1 SNHLY and CDR2 FYNNEI. This CDR3 is 15 amino acids long. In the case of this clone: Its target is unknown.

Here immunoSEQ multiplex PCR was the method, and the copy in TCRdb shows in-frame clones only, minus some. The sample contains 40,000 to 60,000 clones, around 80% of which appear only once. Study observations and caveats: Blood repertoires resembled normal breast more than tumor.

The source material was blood. This clonotype was sampled from a person in their 40s with breast cancer. The rearrangement joins TRBV2 to TRBJ2-6; no clear D. Here the CDR3 DNA reads TGTGCCAGCACAGATGGATACTCTGGGGCCAACGTCCTGACTTTC. Translated, it gives CASTDGYSGANVLTF.